This T cell receptor (beta chain) was identified during a study of T cell repertoires in cytomegalovirus infection. For the study at large: CMV epitopes in the study were HLA-C-restricted (recently identified) and HLA-B-restricted (well studied). Both CMV infection and a matching HLA type were indicated by public TCR beta signatures. Study-wide results and limits: Dominant in the ex vivo response were TCR beta clonotypes restricted by HLA-C and specific for CMV. CMV carriers having the relevant HLA were flagged by cumulative public TCR beta family frequency.

Deletions cut 3 bases from V and 6 bases from J, with 14 bases between. The CDR3 extends over 14 amino acids. This clonotype was counted between two and nine times. Its antigen is still unknown. One entry per CDR3 protein, called by TCRdb with MiXCR from the reads. The sample consists of 71,000 or so distinct CDR3 sequences, 20% to 25% of them appearing once. The sequence was obtained from a human donor in good health (CMV status not recorded). Some clones in this sample may be carry-over from other donors' samples. V gene TRBV12-3 or TRBV12-4 combines with J gene TRBJ1-2; tentative D call: TRBD1 (5 bases). This specimen consisted of CD8+ T cells from cultured PBMCs, obtained from culture after CMV antigen stimulation. CDR3 DNA: TGTGCCAGCAGTTTGGGACTAACAAGGCATGGCTACACCTTC. It encodes CASSLGLTRHGYTF.